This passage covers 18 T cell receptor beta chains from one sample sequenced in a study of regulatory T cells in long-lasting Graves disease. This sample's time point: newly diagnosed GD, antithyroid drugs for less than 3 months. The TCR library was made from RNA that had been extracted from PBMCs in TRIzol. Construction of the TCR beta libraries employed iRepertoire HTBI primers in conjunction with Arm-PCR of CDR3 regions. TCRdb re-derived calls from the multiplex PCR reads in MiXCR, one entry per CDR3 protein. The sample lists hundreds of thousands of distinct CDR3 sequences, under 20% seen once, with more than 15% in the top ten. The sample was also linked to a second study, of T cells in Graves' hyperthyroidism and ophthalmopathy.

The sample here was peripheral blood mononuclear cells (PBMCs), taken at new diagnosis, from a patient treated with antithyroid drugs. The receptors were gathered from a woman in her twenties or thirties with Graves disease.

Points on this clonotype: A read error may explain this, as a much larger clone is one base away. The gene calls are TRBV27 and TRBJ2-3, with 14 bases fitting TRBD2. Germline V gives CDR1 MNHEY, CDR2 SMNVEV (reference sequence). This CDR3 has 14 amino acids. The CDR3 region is CARSPGTSGSTQYF. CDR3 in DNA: TGTGCCCGCAGTCCGGGGACTAGCGGGAGTACGCAGTATTTT.

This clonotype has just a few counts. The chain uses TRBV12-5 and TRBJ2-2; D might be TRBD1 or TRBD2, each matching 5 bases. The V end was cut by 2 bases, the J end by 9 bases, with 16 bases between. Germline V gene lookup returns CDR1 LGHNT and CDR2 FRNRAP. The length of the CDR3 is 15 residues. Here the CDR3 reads CASGLSDWGGRELFF. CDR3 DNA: TGTGCTAGTGGTTTGTCGGACTGGGGCGGAAGGGAGCTGTTTTTT.

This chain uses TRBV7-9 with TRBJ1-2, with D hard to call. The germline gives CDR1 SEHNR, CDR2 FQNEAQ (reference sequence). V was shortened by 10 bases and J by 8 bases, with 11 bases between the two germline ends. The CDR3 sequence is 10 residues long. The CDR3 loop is CATSVGGYTF. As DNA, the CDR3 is TGTGCCACGAGCGTTGGGGGCTACACCTTC.

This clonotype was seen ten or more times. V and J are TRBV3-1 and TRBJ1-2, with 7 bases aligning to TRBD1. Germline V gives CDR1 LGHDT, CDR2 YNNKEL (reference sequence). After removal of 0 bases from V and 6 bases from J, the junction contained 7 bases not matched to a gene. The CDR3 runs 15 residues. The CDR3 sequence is CASSQESTGAHGYTF. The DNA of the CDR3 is TGTGCCAGCAGCCAAGAAAGCACAGGGGCTCATGGCTACACCTTC.

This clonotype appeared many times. The CDR3 spells CASSVQGTNTGELFF. The CDR3 coding sequence is TGTGCCAGCAGTGTCCAGGGGACTAACACCGGGGAGCTGTTTTTT. This sequence joins TRBV2 and TRBJ2-2; D may correspond to TRBD1 or TRBD2 (6 bases each). There are 15 residues in the CDR3. The germline V gene encodes CDR1 SNHLY and CDR2 FYNNEI. Trimming took off 4 bases at V and 2 bases at J, with 11 bases between the two ends.

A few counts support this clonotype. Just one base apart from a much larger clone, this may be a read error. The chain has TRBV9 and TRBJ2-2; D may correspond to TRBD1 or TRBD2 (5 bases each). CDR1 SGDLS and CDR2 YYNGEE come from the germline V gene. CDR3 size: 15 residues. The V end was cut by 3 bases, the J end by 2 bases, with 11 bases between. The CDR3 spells CASSGGTINTGELFF. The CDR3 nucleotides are TGTGCCAGCAGCGGAGGGACCATAAACACCGGGGAGCTGTTTTTT.

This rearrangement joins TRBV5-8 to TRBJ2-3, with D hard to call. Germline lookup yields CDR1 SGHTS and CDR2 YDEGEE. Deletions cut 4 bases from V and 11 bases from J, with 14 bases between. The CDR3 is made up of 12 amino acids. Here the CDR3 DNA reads TGTGCCAGCAGCCTAAGGATGGAAAAGCAGTATTTT. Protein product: CASSLRMEKQYF.

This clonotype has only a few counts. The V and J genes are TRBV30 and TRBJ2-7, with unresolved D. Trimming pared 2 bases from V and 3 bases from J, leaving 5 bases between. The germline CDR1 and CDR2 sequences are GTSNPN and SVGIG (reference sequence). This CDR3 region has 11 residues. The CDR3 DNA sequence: TGTGCCTGGAGTTGGAACTACGAGCAGTACTTC. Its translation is CAWSWNYEQYF.

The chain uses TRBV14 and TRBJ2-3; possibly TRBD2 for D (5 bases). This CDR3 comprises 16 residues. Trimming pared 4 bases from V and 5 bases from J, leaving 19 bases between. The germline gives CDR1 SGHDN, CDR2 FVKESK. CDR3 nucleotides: TGTGCCAGCAGCCCATCTCTAGCTAGTAGTGGAGATACGCAGTATTTT. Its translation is CASSPSLASSGDTQYF.

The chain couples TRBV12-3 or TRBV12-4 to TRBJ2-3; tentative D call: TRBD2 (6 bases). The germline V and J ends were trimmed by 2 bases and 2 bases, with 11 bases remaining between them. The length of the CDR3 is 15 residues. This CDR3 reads CASSLWGRTTDTQYF. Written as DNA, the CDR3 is TGTGCCAGCAGTTTATGGGGGAGGACCACAGATACGCAGTATTTT.

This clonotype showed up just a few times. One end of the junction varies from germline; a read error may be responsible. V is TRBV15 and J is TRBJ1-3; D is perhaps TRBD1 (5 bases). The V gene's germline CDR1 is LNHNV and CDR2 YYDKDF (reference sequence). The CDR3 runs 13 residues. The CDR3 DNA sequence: TGTGCTACCAGGGTTGGTACTGGAAACACCATATATTTT. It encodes CATRVGTGNTIYF.

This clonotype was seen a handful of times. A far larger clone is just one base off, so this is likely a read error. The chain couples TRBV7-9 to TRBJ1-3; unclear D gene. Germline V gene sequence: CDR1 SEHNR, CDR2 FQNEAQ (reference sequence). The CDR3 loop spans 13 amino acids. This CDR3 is CASRLGSGNTIYF. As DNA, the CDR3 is TGTGCCAGCAGGTTAGGCTCTGGAAACACCATATATTTT. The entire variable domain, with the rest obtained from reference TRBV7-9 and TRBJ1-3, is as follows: DTGVSQNPRHKITKRGQNVTFRCDPISEHNRLYWYRQTLGQGPEFLTYFQNEAQLEKSRLLSDRFSAERPKGSFSTLEIQRTEQGDSAMYLCASRLGSGNTIYFGEGSWLTVV.

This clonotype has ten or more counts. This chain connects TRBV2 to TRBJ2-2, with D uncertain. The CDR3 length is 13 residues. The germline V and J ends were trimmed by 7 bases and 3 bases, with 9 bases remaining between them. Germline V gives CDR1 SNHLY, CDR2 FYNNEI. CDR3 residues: CASKAPDTGELFF. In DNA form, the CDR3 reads TGTGCCAGCAAGGCCCCGGACACCGGGGAGCTGTTTTTT.

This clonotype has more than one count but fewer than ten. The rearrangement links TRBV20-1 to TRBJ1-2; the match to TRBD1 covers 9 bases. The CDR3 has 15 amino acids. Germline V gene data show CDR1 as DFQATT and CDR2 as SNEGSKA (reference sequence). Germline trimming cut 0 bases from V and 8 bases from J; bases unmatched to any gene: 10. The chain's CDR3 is CSARELDRGTSGYTF. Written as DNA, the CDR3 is TGCAGTGCTAGAGAATTGGACAGGGGAACGTCCGGCTACACCTTC.

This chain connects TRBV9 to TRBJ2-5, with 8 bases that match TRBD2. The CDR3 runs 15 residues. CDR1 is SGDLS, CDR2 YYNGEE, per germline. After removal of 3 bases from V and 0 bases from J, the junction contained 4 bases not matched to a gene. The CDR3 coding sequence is TGTGCCAGCAGCGGCGGGGGGATGTACCAAGAGACCCAGTACTTC. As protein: CASSGGGMYQETQYF.

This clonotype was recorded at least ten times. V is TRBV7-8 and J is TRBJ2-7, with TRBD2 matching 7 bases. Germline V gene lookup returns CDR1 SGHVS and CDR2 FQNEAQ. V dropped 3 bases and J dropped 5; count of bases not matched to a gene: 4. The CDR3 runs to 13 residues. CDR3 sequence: CASSFTSVNEQYF. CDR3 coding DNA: TGTGCCAGCAGCTTTACTAGCGTTAACGAGCAGTACTTC.

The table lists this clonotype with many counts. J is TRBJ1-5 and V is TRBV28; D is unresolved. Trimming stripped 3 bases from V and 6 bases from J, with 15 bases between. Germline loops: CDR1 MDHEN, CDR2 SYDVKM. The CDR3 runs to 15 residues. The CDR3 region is CASSFGGFSSQPQHF. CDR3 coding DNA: TGTGCCAGCAGTTTTGGAGGTTTTAGTAGTCAGCCCCAGCATTTT.

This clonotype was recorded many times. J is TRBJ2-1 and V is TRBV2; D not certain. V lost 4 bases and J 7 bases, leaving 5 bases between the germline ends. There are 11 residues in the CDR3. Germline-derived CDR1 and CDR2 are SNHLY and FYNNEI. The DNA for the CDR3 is TGTGCCAGCAGTGTAGCAAATGAGCAGTTCTTC. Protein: CASSVANEQFF. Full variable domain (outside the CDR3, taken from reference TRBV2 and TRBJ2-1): EPEVTQTPSHQVTQMGQEVILRCVPISNHLYFYWYRQILGQKVEFLVSFYNNEISEKSEIFDDQFSVERPDGSNFTLKIRSTKLEDSAMYFCASSVANEQFFGPGTRLTVL.